Below, 14 T cell receptor beta chains from the same sample are listed, as sequenced in a study of blood T cell repertoires in COVID-19. Using immunoSEQ multiplex PCR, the repertoire was profiled, and TCRdb retains in-frame clones only, with some absent. The data show about 98,000 clones, more than 75% seen once. The specimen sequenced was peripheral blood. These receptors originate from a human donor in a cohort sampled during active COVID-19.

This chain uses TRBV27 with TRBJ2-7; 11 positions match TRBD1. Germline-derived CDR1 and CDR2 are MNHEY and SMNVEV (reference sequence). The V and J ends lost 10 bases and 0 bases, in that order; junction bases with no gene match: 14. The length of the CDR3 is 17 residues. CDR3 bases: TGTGCCACCAAACCCGGGACAGGGGGGAGGAGCTCCTACGAGCAGTACTTC. Translating it yields CATKPGTGGRSSYEQYF.

The gene calls are TRBV18 and TRBJ2-5; 8 positions match TRBD1. CDR3 length: 15 residues. Germline V gives CDR1 KGHSH, CDR2 LQKENI. With V trimmed by 3 bases and J by 0 bases, 3 bases remained unmatched. The CDR3 protein is CASSPRTGYQETQYF. Written as DNA, the CDR3 is TGTGCCAGCTCACCTCGGACAGGGTACCAAGAGACCCAGTACTTC. The complete variable domain, with remaining parts taken from reference TRBV18 and TRBJ2-5, reads NAGVMQNPRHLVRRRGQEARLRCSPMKGHSHVYWYRQLPEEGLKFMVYLQKENIIDESGMPKERFSAEFPKEGPSILRIQQVVRGDSAAYFCASSPRTGYQETQYFGPGTRLLVL.

This clone was detected only once. The chain uses TRBV18 and TRBJ1-4, with TRBD1 identical over 9 bases. Germline V gene data show CDR1 as KGHSH and CDR2 as LQKENI. V was clipped by 3 bases and J by 4 bases; unmatched bases: 18. The CDR3 spans 20 residues. CDR3 sequence: CASSPQTGTGTLGSNEKLFF. The CDR3 DNA sequence: TGTGCCAGCTCACCCCAGACCGGGACAGGGACCCTTGGGAGTAATGAAAAACTGTTTTTT.

The chain combines TRBV3-1 (or the pseudogene TRBV3-2) with TRBJ1-2, with D possibly TRBD1 on 5 matching bases. CDR3 length: 17 residues. Germline lookup yields CDR1 LGHDT and CDR2 YNNKEL (reference sequence). The V end was cut by 3 bases, the J end by 2 bases, with 19 bases between. CDR3 loop: CASSQFGAGRPNYGYTF. The CDR3 coding sequence is TGTGCCAGCAGCCAGTTTGGGGCGGGAAGGCCCAACTATGGCTACACCTTC.

The chain has TRBV7-8 and TRBJ1-2, with 10 bases fitting TRBD1. Germline CDR1 reads SGHVS; CDR2 reads FQNEAQ. This CDR3 region has 17 residues. Unmatched junction bases numbered 13, after V lost 5 bases and J lost 4 bases. The CDR3 reads CASSTSGRTGGFYGYTF. CDR3 sequence (DNA): TGTGCCAGCAGCACTAGCGGGAGGACAGGGGGATTCTATGGCTACACCTTC.

The chain carries TRBV6-5 and TRBJ1-2; TRBD1 matches at 9 bases. The CDR3 sequence is 14 residues long. Germline CDR1 MNHEY, CDR2 SVGAGI. V dropped 5 bases and J dropped 8; count of bases not matched to a gene: 9. This CDR3 is CASSPTGGGRGYTF. The CDR3, as DNA: TGTGCCAGCAGTCCGACAGGGGGGGGGCGAGGCTACACCTTC.

This rearrangement joins TRBV5-8 to TRBJ2-7, with 7 bases lining up with TRBD1. With V trimmed by 4 bases and J by 4 bases, 5 bases remained unmatched. The CDR3 extends over 13 amino acids. CDR1 is SGHTS and CDR2 is YDEGEE in the germline V gene. The CDR3 DNA is TGTGCCAGCAGCGGATACAGGGGATACGAGCAGTACTTC. It translates to CASSGYRGYEQYF.

The chain combines TRBV11-2 with TRBJ1-2; a weak D match, TRBD1 (6 bases). With 4 bases removed from V and 0 bases from J, the gap between germline ends came to 12 bases. Germline V lookup: CDR1 SGHAT, CDR2 FQNNGV. The CDR3 contains 15 residues. The CDR3 protein is CASSSGVRANYGYTF. The CDR3 coding sequence is TGTGCCAGCAGCTCAGGGGTCCGGGCTAACTATGGCTACACCTTC.

The J gene is TRBJ1-1, the V gene TRBV5-1; 8 positions agree with TRBD1. The germline CDR1 and CDR2 sequences are SGHRS and YFSETQ. The CDR3 extends over 15 amino acids. The V and J ends lost 4 bases and 5 bases, in that order; junction bases with no gene match: 10. The CDR3: CASSPLGQGGTEAFF. The CDR3 region has the DNA TGCGCCAGCAGCCCACTCGGACAGGGAGGGACTGAAGCTTTCTTT.

J is TRBJ1-6 and V is TRBV7-9, with TRBD1 matching 7 bases. Trimming cost V 5 bases and J 6 bases; bases outside gene matches: 13. The germline V gene has CDR1 SEHNR and CDR2 FQNEAQ (reference sequence). The CDR3 consists of 17 residues. The CDR3 spells CASSPLPRGNSNSPLHF. The CDR3 nucleotides are TGTGCCAGCAGCCCTCTTCCCAGGGGGAACTCTAATTCACCCCTCCACTTT.

V and J are TRBV3-1 (or the pseudogene TRBV3-2) and TRBJ2-3; 8 bases fit TRBD2. V trimming: 6 bases; J trimming: 3 bases; junction bases outside the gene matches: 8. From germline, CDR1 is LGHDT and CDR2 YNNKEL (reference sequence). This CDR3 has 15 amino acids. The CDR3 region has the DNA TGTGCCAGCAGTCGGACTAGCAGTATGACAGATACGCAGTATTTT. It yields the protein CASSRTSSMTDTQYF.

The rearrangement uses TRBV6-1 and TRBJ1-5, with D possibly TRBD1 on 6 matching bases. Germline V gives CDR1 MNHNS, CDR2 SASEGT. V was shortened by 2 bases and J by 5 bases, with 10 bases between the two germline ends. The CDR3 is made up of 14 amino acids. CDR3 sequence: CASSEPQGHQPQHF. DNA for the CDR3: TGTGCCAGCAGTGAACCACAGGGACATCAGCCCCAGCATTTT.

CDR3 nucleotides: TGTGCCAGCAGCTTAATGGGAGTCGGGGCGGGAGTGAGCTCCTACAATGAGCAGTTCTTC. Translating it yields CASSLMGVGAGVSSYNEQFF. The rearrangement joins TRBV7-6 to TRBJ2-1, with 7 bases matching TRBD2. This CDR3 region has 20 residues. Germline V gene data show CDR1 as SGHVS and CDR2 as FNYEAQ. The V and J ends lost 2 bases and 0 bases, in that order; junction bases with no gene match: 16.

The rearrangement uses TRBV7-2 and TRBJ1-6, with TRBD1 matching over 7 bases. This CDR3 comprises 14 residues. Germline lookup yields CDR1 SGHTA and CDR2 FQGNSA. The V gene end was trimmed by 6 bases and the J gene end by 9 bases; junction bases not matched to a gene: 8. CDR3 loop: CASSPGTVRSPLHF. Here the CDR3 DNA reads TGTGCCAGCAGTCCCGGGACAGTTCGTTCACCCCTCCACTTT. The full variable domain, rest sourced from reference TRBV7-2 and TRBJ1-6, is GAGVSQSPSNKVTEKGKDVELRCDPISGHTALYWYRQSLGQGLEFLIYFQGNSAPDKSGLPSDRFSAERTGGSVSTLTIQRTQQEDSAVYLCASSPGTVRSPLHFGNGTRLTVT.